Following are 20 T cell receptor beta chains from one sample sequenced in a study of blood T cell repertoires in COVID-19. The table came from immunoSEQ multiplex PCR; TCRdb's copy has only in-frame clones and leaves some out. The sample carries roughly 120,000 clones, around 77% recorded once. The specimen was peripheral blood. The receptor source for this set is a human donor in a cohort sampled during active COVID-19.

This sequence joins TRBV19 and TRBJ2-1; 14 bases agree with TRBD2. The CDR3 runs 19 residues. V dropped 3 bases and J dropped 0; count of bases not matched to a gene: 7. Per the germline V gene, CDR1 is LNHDA and CDR2 is SQIVND (reference sequence). CDR3 amino acids: CASSMGLAGDLHSYNEQFF. CDR3 DNA sequence: TGTGCCAGTAGTATGGGACTAGCGGGAGACCTCCACTCCTACAATGAGCAGTTCTTC.

The chain links TRBV30 to TRBJ1-1; D not resolved. There are 15 residues in the CDR3. V was pared by 0 bases and J by 5 bases, with 16 bases between. Germline V gene data show CDR1 as GTSNPN and CDR2 as SVGIG (reference sequence). The CDR3 nucleotides read TGTGCCTGGAGTGTATTGCGGGGTGTGAGGACTGAAGCTTTCTTT. Translated, it gives CAWSVLRGVRTEAFF.

The gene calls are TRBV11-3 and TRBJ2-3; tentatively, D is TRBD2 (5 bases). The V and J ends lost 5 bases and 6 bases respectively, with 9 bases between them. Germline V gene data show CDR1 as SGHNT and CDR2 as YENEEA. The CDR3 loop spans 12 amino acids. The CDR3 coding sequence is TGTGCCAGCAGCCAGGACTGGGATACGCAGTATTTT. Translating gives CASSQDWDTQYF.

The V gene is TRBV19, the J gene TRBJ1-6; 7 bases map to TRBD1. From germline, CDR1 is LNHDA and CDR2 SQIVND (reference sequence). Trimming cost V 0 bases and J 9 bases; bases outside gene matches: 8. There are 16 residues in the CDR3. The CDR3 DNA sequence: TGTGCCAGTAGTATAGACGTCGACAGGGTGGCTTCACCCCTCCACTTT. Translated: CASSIDVDRVASPLHF.

V gene TRBV15 combines with J gene TRBJ2-1; 9 bases match TRBD2. The length of the CDR3 is 16 residues. CDR1 and CDR2 from the germline V gene are LNHNV and YYDKDF (reference sequence). The trim removed 6 bases at V and 5 bases at J, leaving 11 bases unmatched. The CDR3 spells CATRSYSGSLNNEQFF. CDR3 coding DNA: TGTGCCACCAGATCCTATAGCGGGAGTTTAAACAATGAGCAGTTCTTC.

This sequence joins TRBV6-2 or TRBV6-3 and TRBJ2-5, with a weak D call TRBD1 (5 bases). The CDR3 has 15 residues. Trimming removed 5 bases from V and 1 base from J, with 14 bases in between. The germline gives CDR1 MNHEY, CDR2 SVGEGT. The CDR3 DNA reads TGTGCCAGCAGTACCCTCCAGGGAATCCAAGAGACCCAGTACTTC. It encodes CASSTLQGIQETQYF.

V is TRBV11-2 and J is TRBJ2-7, with D possibly being TRBD1 (5 bases). Deletions cut 4 bases from V and 4 bases from J, with 8 bases between. The CDR3 is 12 amino acids. The V gene's germline CDR1 is SGHAT and CDR2 FQNNGV. CDR3 residues: CASSSDTYEQYF. The CDR3 region has the DNA TGTGCCAGCAGCTCGGACACGTACGAGCAGTACTTC.

The V gene is TRBV5-4, the J gene TRBJ2-7, with 9 bases fitting TRBD1. Germline trimming cut 4 bases from V and 4 bases from J; bases unmatched to any gene: 6. CDR1 and CDR2 from the germline V gene are SGHNT and YYREEE (reference sequence). The CDR3 covers 14 residues. The CDR3 is CASSRKQGAYEQYF. CDR3 DNA sequence: TGTGCCAGCAGCCGCAAACAGGGGGCATACGAGCAGTACTTC.

The V call is TRBV13, the J call TRBJ2-7; 9 bases are a match to TRBD1. The junction had 8 bases not matched to a gene; V was cut back by 4 bases and J by 4 bases. Per the germline V gene, CDR1 is PRHDT and CDR2 is FYEKMQ (reference sequence). The CDR3 contains 15 residues. CDR3 coding DNA: TGTGCCAGCAGCTCAGCCCGGACAGGGGTTTACGAGCAGTACTTC. Residues: CASSSARTGVYEQYF.

This sequence joins TRBV15 and TRBJ2-2; D is uncertain. V was shortened by 1 base and J by 1 base, with 4 bases between the two germline ends. CDR3 size: 14 residues. Germline loops: CDR1 LNHNV, CDR2 YYDKDF (reference sequence). Written as DNA, the CDR3 is TGTGCCACCAGCAGAGGACAGAACACCGGGGAGCTGTTTTTT. Protein sequence: CATSRGQNTGELFF.

J is TRBJ2-7 and V is TRBV7-9; 7 nucleotides align to TRBD1. This CDR3 is built from 16 residues. V dropped 1 base and J dropped 4; count of bases not matched to a gene: 10. Germline assignment: CDR1 SEHNR and CDR2 FQNEAQ (reference sequence). CDR3 amino acids: CASSLENTGDGYEQYF. CDR3 DNA sequence: TGTGCCAGCAGCTTAGAGAACACAGGGGATGGATACGAGCAGTACTTC.

For the CDR3, the DNA is TGTGCCAGCAGCCAAGAGGGGAGGGGGACAACTAATGAAAAACTGTTTTTT. It codes for CASSQEGRGTTNEKLFF. The rearrangement joins TRBV3-1 (or the pseudogene TRBV3-2) to TRBJ1-4; maybe TRBD1 (6 bases). Trimming cost V 0 bases and J 0 bases, with 11 bases left between them. Looked up from germline, CDR1 is LGHDT and CDR2 is YNNKEL (reference sequence). The CDR3 sequence is 17 residues long.

The chain is built from TRBV7-9 and TRBJ1-3; TRBD1 is a possible D gene (6 bases). The CDR3 covers 15 residues. Trimming pared 3 bases from V and 4 bases from J, leaving 13 bases between. Per the germline V gene, CDR1 is SEHNR and CDR2 is FQNEAQ (reference sequence). In DNA, the CDR3 is TGTGCCAGCAGCTTCGGAACAGGGAAAGGAAACACCATATATTTT. It codes for CASSFGTGKGNTIYF.

The V gene is TRBV24-1, the J gene TRBJ2-1, with 13 positions matching TRBD2. V shed 2 bases and J 1 base; nucleotides not matched to a gene: 7. Germline values: CDR1 KGHDR, CDR2 SFDVKD. This CDR3 is 19 amino acids long. CDR3 DNA: TGTGCCACCAGTGATTCAAGGACTAGCGGGAGAGGTTCCTACAATGAGCAGTTCTTC. This translates into CATSDSRTSGRGSYNEQFF.

The genes are TRBV7-6 and TRBJ2-7; no reliable D call. CDR1 SGHVS and CDR2 FNYEAQ come from the germline V gene. The CDR3 sequence is 16 residues long. V was shortened by 2 bases and J by 0 bases, with 14 bases between the two germline ends. Here the CDR3 reads CASSLPSFTGSYEQYF. Here the CDR3 DNA reads TGTGCCAGCAGCTTACCCTCCTTTACGGGCTCCTACGAGCAGTACTTC.

This clone showed up just once. The chain carries TRBV5-4 and TRBJ2-5, with D tentatively TRBD1 (6 bases). The germline gives CDR1 SGHNT, CDR2 YYREEE (reference sequence). The germline V and J ends were trimmed by 5 bases and 1 base, with 12 bases remaining between them. The CDR3 totals 14 residues. CDR3 sequence (DNA): TGTGCCAGCAGACCCGGGACAAGCCAAGAGACCCAGTACTTC. Its protein product is CASRPGTSQETQYF.

The chain joins TRBV15 to TRBJ2-6, with no clear D. CDR1 and CDR2 (germline): LNHNV, YYDKDF (reference sequence). Deletions cut 3 bases from V and 0 bases from J, with 6 bases between. The CDR3 is made up of 15 amino acids. The chain's CDR3 is CATSSRSSGANVLTF. The CDR3 bases are TGTGCCACCAGCAGTAGAAGCTCTGGGGCCAACGTCCTGACTTTC.

The V call is TRBV7-8, the J call TRBJ2-2, with D uncertain. V lost 6 bases and J 5 bases, leaving 13 bases between the germline ends. CDR3 length equals 14 residues. CDR1 is SGHVS, CDR2 FQNEAQ, per germline. DNA for the CDR3: TGTGCCAGCAGACCTACCACCCAAACCGGGGAGCTGTTTTTT. This encodes CASRPTTQTGELFF.

The chain combines TRBV5-6 with TRBJ2-6, with 10 bases that match TRBD1. Germline assignment: CDR1 SGHDT and CDR2 YYEEEE. The CDR3 has 18 amino acids. J lost 1 base, V lost 5 bases, and 9 bases had no gene match. This chain's CDR3 is CASRDRGQGLSGANVLTF. CDR3 DNA: TGTGCCAGCAGAGATAGGGGACAGGGGTTATCTGGGGCCAACGTCCTGACTTTC.

The chain has TRBV30 and TRBJ2-2; 8 nucleotides match TRBD1. Germline values: CDR1 GTSNPN, CDR2 SVGIG (reference sequence). J lost 4 bases, V lost 5 bases, and 21 bases had no gene match. This CDR3 spans 19 amino acids. CDR3 loop: CAWGGVSGGLPGPTGELFF. CDR3 DNA: TGTGCCTGGGGTGGTGTGTCAGGGGGCCTACCGGGTCCCACCGGGGAGCTGTTTTTT.